One and the same sample provided the 24 T cell receptor beta chains below, sequenced in a study of cytomegalovirus exposure and HLA in healthy donors. The study ran its PCR with 60 Vbeta and 13 Jbeta primers. The data were produced by immunoSEQ multiplex PCR, yet TCRdb's version contains in-frame clones alone and is incomplete. The table has about 110,000 clones, less than 80% seen once. The material sequenced was PBMCs. The receptors here all came from a man aged 25-45 years in good health and CMV-seropositive.

This clone has just a few counts. The chain has TRBV29-1 and TRBJ2-1; 8 bases line up with TRBD2. With V trimmed by 7 bases and J by 0 bases, 5 bases remained unmatched. The germline V gene has CDR1 SQVTM and CDR2 ANQGSEA. The CDR3 spans 14 residues. DNA for the CDR3: TGCAGCGCCTTCGGGGGGGCCTCCTACAATGAGCAGTTCTTC. This encodes CSAFGGASYNEQFF.

The CDR3 is CASSNRDRGNTGELFF. The DNA of the CDR3 is TGCGCCAGCAGCAACCGGGACAGGGGGAACACCGGGGAGCTGTTTTTT. The J gene is TRBJ2-2, the V gene TRBV5-1; TRBD1 matches 10 bases. Germline-derived CDR1 and CDR2 are SGHRS and YFSETQ. The CDR3 extends over 16 amino acids. V lost 4 bases and J lost 1; bases outside the gene matches: 4.

This chain connects TRBV5-1 to TRBJ2-3, with TRBD1 matching over 7 bases. CDR1 and CDR2 (germline): SGHRS, YFSETQ. CDR3 length: 16 residues. J gave up 1 base and V 4 bases, and 9 bases lay outside the gene matches. CDR3 protein: CASSRDRDWGTDTQYF. The CDR3 region has the DNA TGCGCCAGCAGCCGCGACAGGGATTGGGGCACAGATACGCAGTATTTT.

The chain employs TRBV19 and TRBJ1-2; 8 bases line up with TRBD1. Losses at the gene ends were 2 bases for V and 3 bases for J; bases not matched to a gene: 5. Germline V gives CDR1 LNHDA, CDR2 SQIVND (reference sequence). This CDR3 comprises 15 residues. For the CDR3, the DNA is TGTGCCAGTAGTATAACAGGGGGTCCTTACTATGGCTACACCTTC. Its protein product is CASSITGGPYYGYTF.

The V and J genes are TRBV7-2 and TRBJ2-3; 11 bases line up with TRBD2. Trimming cost V 5 bases and J 2 bases; bases outside gene matches: 6. Looked up from germline, CDR1 is SGHTA and CDR2 is FQGNSA. The length of the CDR3 is 16 residues. CDR3 region: CASSLLAGGNTDTQYF. CDR3 DNA sequence: TGTGCCAGCAGCCTTCTAGCGGGGGGAAACACAGATACGCAGTATTTT.

The table lists this clone with a few counts. CDR3 nucleotide sequence: TGCGCCAGCAGCCCCGACAGGGGACGGCAGTACTTC. This encodes CASSPDRGRQYF. V and J are TRBV5-1 and TRBJ2-7; 8 bases align to TRBD1. V lost 4 bases and J lost 9; bases outside the gene matches: 6. Germline CDR1 is SGHRS and CDR2 is YFSETQ. The CDR3 has 12 residues. Looking up the rest from reference TRBV5-1 and TRBJ2-7 gives the full variable domain: KAGVTQTPRYLIKTRGQQVTLSCSPISGHRSVSWYQQTPGQGLQFLFEYFSETQRNKGNFPGRFSGRQFSNSRSEMNVSTLELGDSALYLCASSPDRGRQYFGPGTRLTVT.

The sample holds a few counts of this clone. This chain joins TRBV5-4 and TRBJ2-5; D possibly corresponds to TRBD1 (6 bases). Trimming took off 0 bases at V and 2 bases at J, with 8 bases between the two ends. CDR3 size: 14 residues. Germline CDR1 and CDR2: SGHNT and YYREEE (reference sequence). CDR3 in amino acids: CASSLGTAQETQYF. As DNA, the CDR3 is TGTGCCAGCAGCTTGGGGACAGCTCAAGAGACCCAGTACTTC.

The chain uses TRBV29-1 and TRBJ2-5, with TRBD1 matching 11 bases. Trimming cost V 4 bases and J 5 bases; bases outside gene matches: 3. The CDR3 spans 13 residues. The germline V gene has CDR1 SQVTM and CDR2 ANQGSEA. CDR3: CSVGDRGWETQYF. In DNA, the CDR3 is TGCAGCGTTGGGGACAGGGGGTGGGAGACCCAGTACTTC.

In its sample, this clone was seen a few times. The rearrangement joins TRBV9 to TRBJ2-7; D is uncertain. The CDR3 runs to 14 residues. The V end lost 0 bases, the J end lost 2 bases, and 9 bases lay between the germline ends. Germline V gene sequence: CDR1 SGDLS, CDR2 YYNGEE. The CDR3 loop is CASSVDVQAYEQYF. The CDR3 region has the DNA TGTGCCAGCAGCGTAGACGTACAAGCCTACGAGCAGTACTTC.

The rearrangement joins TRBV2 to TRBJ2-5, with a weak D call TRBD2 (7 bases). The CDR3 length is 14 residues. CDR1 is SNHLY, CDR2 FYNNEI, per germline. The V end lost 6 bases, the J end lost 5 bases, and 16 bases lay between the germline ends. The CDR3 region has the DNA TGTGCCAGCAGGCTAGGGGGGGAAAGCGAGACCCAGTACTTC. Its protein product is CASRLGGESETQYF.

The rearrangement joins TRBV7-2 to TRBJ2-7, with TRBD2 identical over 13 bases. The J segment lost 7 bases and the V segment lost 5 bases, leaving 8 bases of the junction unmatched. The germline CDR1 and CDR2 sequences are SGHTA and FQGNSA. The CDR3 totals 15 residues. CDR3 bases: TGTGCCAGCAGCCCAACTAGCGGGGGGGCGGGGGAGCAGTACTTC. It translates to CASSPTSGGAGEQYF.

The CDR3 DNA is TGTGCCAGCAGCTTAGCTCCGGCGGGGGCCTCCTACGAGCAGTACTTC. Amino acid sequence: CASSLAPAGASYEQYF. The rearrangement uses TRBV7-2 and TRBJ2-5; maybe TRBD2 (7 bases). The last part of the DNA fits TRBJ2-7 better; the J call may be wrong. Germline CDR1 reads SGHTA; CDR2 reads FQGNSA. The length of the CDR3 is 16 residues.

The chain joins TRBV7-8 to TRBJ2-7, with D possibly matching TRBD1 (6 bases). CDR1 is SGHVS, CDR2 FQNEAQ, per germline. Trimming took 0 bases from V and 3 from J, leaving 12 bases between them. CDR3 length equals 15 residues. CDR3 loop: CASSLARGSFYEQYF. CDR3 bases: TGTGCCAGCAGCTTAGCCAGGGGATCCTTCTACGAGCAGTACTTC. Full variable domain (remainder filled in from reference TRBV7-8 and TRBJ2-7): GAGVSQSPRYKVAKRGQDVALRCDPISGHVSLFWYQQALGQGPEFLTYFQNEAQLDKSGLPSDRFFAERPEGSVSTLKIQRTQQEDSAVYLCASSLARGSFYEQYFGPGTRLTVT.

The CDR3 nucleotides read TGCGCCAGCAGCCTGGAACAGGGGGCGTATAACGAGCAGTACTTC. Translated, it gives CASSLEQGAYNEQYF. This rearrangement joins TRBV5-1 to TRBJ2-7, with 9 bases aligning to TRBD1. Looked up from germline, CDR1 is SGHRS and CDR2 is YFSETQ. The ends lost 4 bases at V and 5 bases at J; junction bases unmatched: 10. This CDR3 is 15 amino acids long. Drawing the rest from reference TRBV5-1 and TRBJ2-7, the complete variable domain is KAGVTQTPRYLIKTRGQQVTLSCSPISGHRSVSWYQQTPGQGLQFLFEYFSETQRNKGNFPGRFSGRQFSNSRSEMNVSTLELGDSALYLCASSLEQGAYNEQYFGPGTRLTVT.

V gene TRBV7-9 combines with J gene TRBJ1-2, with a possible D match to TRBD1 (6 bases). Germline assignment: CDR1 SEHNR and CDR2 FQNEAQ (reference sequence). The CDR3 spans 15 residues. V lost 5 bases to trimming and J lost 0 bases, with 13 bases between them. CDR3 protein: CASSPDGGPNYGYTF. In nucleotides, the CDR3 is TGTGCCAGCAGCCCCGACGGGGGGCCTAACTATGGCTACACCTTC. Looking up the rest from reference TRBV7-9 and TRBJ1-2 gives the full variable domain: DTGVSQNPRHKITKRGQNVTFRCDPISEHNRLYWYRQTLGQGPEFLTYFQNEAQLEKSRLLSDRFSAERPKGSFSTLEIQRTEQGDSAMYLCASSPDGGPNYGYTFGSGTRLTVV.

The chain is built from TRBV7-9 and TRBJ2-7, with TRBD1 identical over 10 bases. J gave up 3 bases and V 5 bases, and 13 bases lay outside the gene matches. The CDR3 covers 17 residues. Germline assignment: CDR1 SEHNR and CDR2 FQNEAQ (reference sequence). CDR3 sequence: CASSPLGRDRGYYEQYF. The CDR3 nucleotides read TGTGCCAGCAGCCCCCTTGGGCGGGACAGGGGTTACTACGAGCAGTACTTC.

This clone appeared a few times. This chain joins TRBV19 and TRBJ2-1; 9 positions match TRBD2. V lost 3 bases to trimming and J lost 5 bases; unmatched junction nucleotides: 8. CDR1 and CDR2 (germline): LNHDA, SQIVND (reference sequence). The CDR3 loop spans 16 amino acids. The CDR3 DNA is TGTGCCAGTAGTATCTCCCATAGCGGGGGCCACAATGAGCAGTTCTTC. It codes for CASSISHSGGHNEQFF. The whole variable domain, filled in from reference TRBV19 and TRBJ2-1, reads DGGITQSPKYLFRKEGQNVTLSCEQNLNHDAMYWYRQDPGQGLRLIYYSQIVNDFQKGDIAEGYSVSREKKESFPLTVTSAQKNPTAFYLCASSISHSGGHNEQFFGPGTRLTVL.

J is TRBJ2-3 and V is TRBV5-1; a weak D match, TRBD1 (5 bases). CDR3 length: 15 amino acids. V lost 4 bases, J lost 2 bases, and 14 bases lay in between. Per germline, CDR1 SGHRS and CDR2 YFSETQ. The DNA for the CDR3 is TGCGCCAGCAGCCCGGACACTTCTTCCACAGATACGCAGTATTTT. It translates to CASSPDTSSTDTQYF. Looking up the rest from reference TRBV5-1 and TRBJ2-3 gives the full variable domain: KAGVTQTPRYLIKTRGQQVTLSCSPISGHRSVSWYQQTPGQGLQFLFEYFSETQRNKGNFPGRFSGRQFSNSRSEMNVSTLELGDSALYLCASSPDTSSTDTQYFGPGTRLTVL.

This sequence joins TRBV7-9 and TRBJ1-1, with TRBD1 matching over 8 bases. Germline CDR1 reads SEHNR; CDR2 reads FQNEAQ (reference sequence). J gave up 1 base and V 1 base, and 5 bases lay outside the gene matches. The CDR3 runs to 16 residues. In nucleotides, the CDR3 is TGTGCCAGCAGCTTAGGGGCCGGGACAGGGAACACTGAAGCTTTCTTT. Translated: CASSLGAGTGNTEAFF. Using reference TRBV7-9 and TRBJ1-1 for the parts outside the CDR3, the full variable domain is DTGVSQNPRHKITKRGQNVTFRCDPISEHNRLYWYRQTLGQGPEFLTYFQNEAQLEKSRLLSDRFSAERPKGSFSTLEIQRTEQGDSAMYLCASSLGAGTGNTEAFFGQGTRLTVV.

The chain employs TRBV5-8 and TRBJ2-2; 7 bases map to TRBD1. The V and J ends lost 0 bases and 0 bases, in that order; junction bases with no gene match: 2. The CDR3 spans 16 residues. The germline CDR1 and CDR2 sequences are SGHTS and YDEGEE. The CDR3 sequence is CASSLGQGPNTGELFF. The CDR3 DNA reads TGTGCCAGCAGCTTGGGACAGGGTCCGAACACCGGGGAGCTGTTTTTT.

This clone was counted a few times. The DNA for the CDR3 is TGCGCCAGCAGCCAAGCCGGGACAGGGGATGGCTACACCTTC. This gives the protein CASSQAGTGDGYTF. The J gene is TRBJ1-2, the V gene TRBV4-1, with 10 bases that match TRBD1. The CDR3 runs to 14 residues. The V segment lost 1 base and the J segment 6 bases; nucleotides outside the gene matches: 2. Germline V lookup: CDR1 MGHRA, CDR2 YSYEKL.

The CDR3 protein is CASSLQGQAYEQYF. DNA of the CDR3: TGCGCCAGCAGCTTGCAGGGACAAGCCTACGAGCAGTACTTC. The V call is TRBV5-1, the J call TRBJ2-7; the D gene is possibly TRBD1 (6 bases). The germline CDR1 and CDR2 sequences are SGHRS and YFSETQ. CDR3 length equals 14 residues. Trimming removed 1 base at V and 2 bases at J, with 10 bases between.

This clone has only a few counts. The chain links TRBV6-5 to TRBJ1-1; D not resolved. CDR3 length equals 13 residues. Looked up from germline, CDR1 is MNHEY and CDR2 is SVGAGI. V dropped 7 bases and J dropped 5 bases, with 14 bases sitting between them. CDR3 in DNA: TGTGCCAGCACCTACCCGGGGAGAACTGAAGCTTTCTTT. It yields the protein CASTYPGRTEAFF.

This chain uses TRBV5-5 with TRBJ1-2; 7 bases agree with TRBD1. This CDR3 spans 15 amino acids. V trimming: 1 base; J trimming: 0 bases; junction bases outside the gene matches: 3. Germline values: CDR1 SGHKS, CDR2 YYEKEE (reference sequence). The DNA for the CDR3 is TGTGCCAGCAGCTTGCTAGGGGGCCCTAACTATGGCTACACCTTC. It specifies CASSLLGGPNYGYTF. Full variable domain (rest looked up from reference TRBV5-5 and TRBJ1-2): DAGVTQSPTHLIKTRGQQVTLRCSPISGHKSVSWYQQVLGQGPQFIFQYYEKEERGRGNFPDRFSARQFPNYSSELNVNALLLGDSALYLCASSLLGGPNYGYTFGSGTRLTVV.